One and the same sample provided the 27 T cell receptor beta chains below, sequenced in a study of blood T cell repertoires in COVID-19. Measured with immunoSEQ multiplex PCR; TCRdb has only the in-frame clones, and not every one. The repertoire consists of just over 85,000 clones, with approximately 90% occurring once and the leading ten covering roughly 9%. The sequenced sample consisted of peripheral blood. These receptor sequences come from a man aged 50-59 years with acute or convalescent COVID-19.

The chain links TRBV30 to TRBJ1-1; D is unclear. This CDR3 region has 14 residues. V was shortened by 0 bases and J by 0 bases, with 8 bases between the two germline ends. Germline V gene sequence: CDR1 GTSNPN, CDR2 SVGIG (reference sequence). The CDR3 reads CAWSVLIMNTEAFF. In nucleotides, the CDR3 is TGTGCCTGGAGTGTACTGATAATGAACACTGAAGCTTTCTTT.

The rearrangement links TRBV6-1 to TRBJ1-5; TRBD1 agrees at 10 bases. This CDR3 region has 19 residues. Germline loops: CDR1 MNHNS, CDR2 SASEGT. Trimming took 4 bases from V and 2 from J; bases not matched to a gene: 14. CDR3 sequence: CASSGWDRGGVGGNQPQHF. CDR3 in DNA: TGTGCCAGCAGTGGCTGGGACAGGGGAGGGGTCGGAGGCAATCAGCCCCAGCATTTT.

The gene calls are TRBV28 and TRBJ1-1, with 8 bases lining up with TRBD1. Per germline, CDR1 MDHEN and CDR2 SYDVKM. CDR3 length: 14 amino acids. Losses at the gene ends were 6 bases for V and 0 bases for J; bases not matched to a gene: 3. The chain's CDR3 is CASRTGGMNTEAFF. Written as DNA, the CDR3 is TGTGCCAGCAGAACAGGGGGAATGAACACTGAAGCTTTCTTT.

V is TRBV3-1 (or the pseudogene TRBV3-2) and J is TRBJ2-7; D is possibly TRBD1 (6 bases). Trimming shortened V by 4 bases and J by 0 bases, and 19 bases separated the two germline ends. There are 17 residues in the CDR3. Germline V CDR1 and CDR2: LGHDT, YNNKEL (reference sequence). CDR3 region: CASSPRGVDSRSYEQYV. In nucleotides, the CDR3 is TGTGCCAGCAGCCCCCGTGGAGTGGACAGCCGCTCCTACGAGCAGTACGTC.

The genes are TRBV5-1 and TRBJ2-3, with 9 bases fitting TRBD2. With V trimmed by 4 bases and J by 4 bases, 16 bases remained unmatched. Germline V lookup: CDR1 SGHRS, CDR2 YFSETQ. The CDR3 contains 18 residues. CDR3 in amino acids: CASSVAIAGVVSPDTQYF. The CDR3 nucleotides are TGCGCCAGCAGCGTGGCAATAGCGGGGGTGGTCTCCCCAGATACGCAGTATTTT.

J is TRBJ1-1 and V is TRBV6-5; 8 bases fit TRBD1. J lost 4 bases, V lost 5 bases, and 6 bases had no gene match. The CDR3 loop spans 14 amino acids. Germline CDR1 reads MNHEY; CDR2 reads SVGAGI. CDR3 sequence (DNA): TGTGCCAGCAGTACCGGACAGGGCGGCACTGAAGCTTTCTTT. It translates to CASSTGQGGTEAFF.

Written as DNA, the CDR3 is TGCGCCAGCAGCTACACGGGACTCCCGGAGAACTATGGCTACACCTTC. It encodes CASSYTGLPENYGYTF. The chain combines TRBV5-1 with TRBJ1-2, with a possible D match to TRBD1 (5 bases). CDR1 is SGHRS and CDR2 is YFSETQ in the germline V gene. CDR3 length: 16 amino acids. Trimming removed 3 bases from V and 2 bases from J, with 17 bases in between.

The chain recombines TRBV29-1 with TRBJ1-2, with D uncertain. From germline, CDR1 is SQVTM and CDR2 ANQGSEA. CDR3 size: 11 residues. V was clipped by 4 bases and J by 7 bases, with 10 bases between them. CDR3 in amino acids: CSVGGGSGYTF. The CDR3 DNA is TGCAGCGTTGGGGGAGGGTCTGGCTACACCTTC.

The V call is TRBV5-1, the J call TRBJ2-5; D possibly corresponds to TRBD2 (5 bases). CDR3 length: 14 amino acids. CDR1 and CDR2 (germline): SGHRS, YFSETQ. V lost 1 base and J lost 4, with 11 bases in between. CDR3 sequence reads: CASSLSLAGETQYF. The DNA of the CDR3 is TGCGCCAGCAGCTTGTCTCTAGCAGGAGAGACCCAGTACTTC. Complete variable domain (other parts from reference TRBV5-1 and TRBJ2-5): KAGVTQTPRYLIKTRGQQVTLSCSPISGHRSVSWYQQTPGQGLQFLFEYFSETQRNKGNFPGRFSGRQFSNSRSEMNVSTLELGDSALYLCASSLSLAGETQYFGPGTRLLVL.

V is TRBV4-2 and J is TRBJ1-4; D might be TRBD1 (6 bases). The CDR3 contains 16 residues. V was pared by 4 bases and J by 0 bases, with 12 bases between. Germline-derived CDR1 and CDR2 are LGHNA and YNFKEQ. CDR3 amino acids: CASSPTPGATNEKLFF. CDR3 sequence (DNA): TGTGCCAGCAGCCCGACCCCAGGGGCAACTAATGAAAAACTGTTTTTT.

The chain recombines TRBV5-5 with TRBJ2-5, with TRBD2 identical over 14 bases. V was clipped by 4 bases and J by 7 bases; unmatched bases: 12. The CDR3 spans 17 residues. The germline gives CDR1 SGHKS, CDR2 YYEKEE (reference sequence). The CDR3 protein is CASSASLGTSGGPTQYF. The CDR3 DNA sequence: TGTGCCAGCAGCGCTTCATTGGGGACTAGCGGGGGTCCGACCCAGTACTTC.

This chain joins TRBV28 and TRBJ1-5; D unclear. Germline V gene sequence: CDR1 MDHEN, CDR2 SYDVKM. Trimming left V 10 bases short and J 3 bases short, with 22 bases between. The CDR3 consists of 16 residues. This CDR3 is CATRGLAGPSNQPQHF. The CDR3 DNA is TGTGCCACCCGAGGGTTGGCAGGCCCATCCAATCAGCCCCAGCATTTT.

The CDR3 sequence: CASSVRGRTGELFF. DNA for the CDR3: TGTGCCAGCAGCGTTCGAGGGAGGACCGGGGAGCTGTTTTTT. The rearrangement joins TRBV9 to TRBJ2-2; D is possibly TRBD2 (6 bases). This CDR3 has 14 amino acids. Germline V CDR1 and CDR2: SGDLS, YYNGEE. Trimming removed 2 bases at V and 5 bases at J, with 10 bases between. Full variable domain (outside the CDR3, taken from reference TRBV9 and TRBJ2-2): DSGVTQTPKHLITATGQRVTLRCSPRSGDLSVYWYQQSLDQGLQFLIQYYNGEERAKGNILERFSAQQFPDLHSELNLSSLELGDSALYFCASSVRGRTGELFFGEGSRLTVL.

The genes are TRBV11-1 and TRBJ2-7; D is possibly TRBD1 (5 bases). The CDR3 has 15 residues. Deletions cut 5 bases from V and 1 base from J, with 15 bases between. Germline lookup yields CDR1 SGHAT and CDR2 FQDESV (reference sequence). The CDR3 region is CASSTGPIDSYEQYV. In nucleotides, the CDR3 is TGTGCCAGCAGCACAGGTCCCATAGATTCCTACGAGCAGTACGTC.

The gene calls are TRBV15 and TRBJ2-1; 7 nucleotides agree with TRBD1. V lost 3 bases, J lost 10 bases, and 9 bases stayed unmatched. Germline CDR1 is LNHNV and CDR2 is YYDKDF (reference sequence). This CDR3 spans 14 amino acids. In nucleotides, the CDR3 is TGTGCCACCAGCAGGGACAGGCAAAGGGGGGAGCAGTTCTTC. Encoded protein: CATSRDRQRGEQFF.

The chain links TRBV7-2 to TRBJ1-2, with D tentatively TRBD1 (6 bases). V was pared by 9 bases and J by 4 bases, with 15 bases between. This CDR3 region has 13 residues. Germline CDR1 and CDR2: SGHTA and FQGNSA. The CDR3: CASMQDRAYGYTF. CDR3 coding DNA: TGTGCCAGTATGCAGGACAGAGCCTATGGCTACACCTTC.

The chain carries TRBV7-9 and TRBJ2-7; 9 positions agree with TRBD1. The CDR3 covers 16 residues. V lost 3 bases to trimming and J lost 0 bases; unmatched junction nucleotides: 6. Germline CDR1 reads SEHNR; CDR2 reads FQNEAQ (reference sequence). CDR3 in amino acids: CASSFTPGQGSYEQYF. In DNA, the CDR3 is TGTGCCAGCAGCTTTACACCGGGACAGGGCTCCTACGAGCAGTACTTC.

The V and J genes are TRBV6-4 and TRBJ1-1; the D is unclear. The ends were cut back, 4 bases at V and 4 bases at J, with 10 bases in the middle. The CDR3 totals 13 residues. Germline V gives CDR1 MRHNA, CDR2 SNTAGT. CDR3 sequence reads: CASSVLPGTEAFF. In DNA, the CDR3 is TGTGCCAGCAGTGTTTTGCCCGGCACTGAAGCTTTCTTT.

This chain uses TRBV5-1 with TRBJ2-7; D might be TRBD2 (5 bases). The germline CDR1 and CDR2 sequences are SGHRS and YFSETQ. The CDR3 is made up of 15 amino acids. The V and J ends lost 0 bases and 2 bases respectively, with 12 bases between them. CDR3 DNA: TGCGCCAGCAGCTTGGAAGGGAGCGTTACCTACGAGCAGTACTTC. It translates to CASSLEGSVTYEQYF.

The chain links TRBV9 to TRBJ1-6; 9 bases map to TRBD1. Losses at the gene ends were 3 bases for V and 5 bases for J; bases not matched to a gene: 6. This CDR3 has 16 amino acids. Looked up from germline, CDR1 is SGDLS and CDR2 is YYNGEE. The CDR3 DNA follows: TGTGCCAGCAGCGCTCGAGGGGACAGGGATAATTCACCCCTCCACTTT. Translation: CASSARGDRDNSPLHF.

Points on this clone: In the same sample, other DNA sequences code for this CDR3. The CDR3 nucleotides read TGTGCCAGCAGCCGCGGACAGGGGCAGGGCTATGGCTACACCTTC. Protein: CASSRGQGQGYGYTF. This sequence joins TRBV5-5 and TRBJ1-2; TRBD1 matches 9 bases. The CDR3 sequence is 15 residues long. The germline CDR1 and CDR2 sequences are SGHKS and YYEKEE (reference sequence). V dropped 4 bases and J dropped 4; count of bases not matched to a gene: 8.

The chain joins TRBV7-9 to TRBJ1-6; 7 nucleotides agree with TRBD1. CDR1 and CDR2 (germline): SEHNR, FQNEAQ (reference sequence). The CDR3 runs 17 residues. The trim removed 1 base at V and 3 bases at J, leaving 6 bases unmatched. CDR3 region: CASSLDFGQVYNSPLHF. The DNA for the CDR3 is TGTGCCAGCAGCTTAGATTTCGGACAGGTCTATAATTCACCCCTCCACTTT.

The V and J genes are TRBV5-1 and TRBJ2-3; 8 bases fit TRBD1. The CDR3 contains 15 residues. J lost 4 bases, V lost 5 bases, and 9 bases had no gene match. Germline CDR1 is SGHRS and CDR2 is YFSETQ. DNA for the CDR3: TGCGCCAGCAGTCGGACAGGGAATGAGGCAGATACGCAGTATTTT. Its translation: CASSRTGNEADTQYF.

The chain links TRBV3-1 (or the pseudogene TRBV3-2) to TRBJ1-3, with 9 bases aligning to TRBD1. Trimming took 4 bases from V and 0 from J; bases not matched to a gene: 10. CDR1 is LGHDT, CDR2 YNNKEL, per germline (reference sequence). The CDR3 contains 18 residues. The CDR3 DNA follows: TGTGCCAGCAGCCGTTTGACCGGGACAGGGAGCTCTGGAAACACCATATATTTT. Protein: CASSRLTGTGSSGNTIYF.

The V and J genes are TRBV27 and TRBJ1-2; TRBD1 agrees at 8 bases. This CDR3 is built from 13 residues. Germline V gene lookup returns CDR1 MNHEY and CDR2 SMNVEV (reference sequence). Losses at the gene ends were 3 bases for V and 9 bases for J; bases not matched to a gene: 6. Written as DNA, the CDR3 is TGTGCCAGCAGTTTCACGGACAGGGAGAGCTACACCTTC. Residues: CASSFTDRESYTF.

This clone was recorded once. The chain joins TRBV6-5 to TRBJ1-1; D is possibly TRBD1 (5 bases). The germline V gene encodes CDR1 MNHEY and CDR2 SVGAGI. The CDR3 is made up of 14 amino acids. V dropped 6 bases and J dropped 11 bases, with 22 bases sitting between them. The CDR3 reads CASRSGGRSMGAFF. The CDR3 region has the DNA TGTGCCAGCAGGTCGGGGGGAAGATCAATGGGGGCTTTCTTT.

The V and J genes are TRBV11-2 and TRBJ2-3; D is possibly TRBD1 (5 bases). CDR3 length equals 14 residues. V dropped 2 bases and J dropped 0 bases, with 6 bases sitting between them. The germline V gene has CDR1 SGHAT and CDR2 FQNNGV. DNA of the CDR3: TGTGCCAGCAGCTTACAGGGCAGCACAGATACGCAGTATTTT. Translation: CASSLQGSTDTQYF.